This T cell receptor beta chain was obtained from a study of molecular identifiers for immune sequencing clone quantification (dated by TCRdb to 2017 to 2018). For context, the study as a whole: In a replicate experiment, RNA from roughly 21,000 or 96,000 naive CD8 T cells was split into five aliquots, four of which were sequenced. CD8 T cells were used in a methods study to benchmark molecular-identifier clustering-based TCR repertoire sequencing (MIDCIRS) and TCR RNA copy counting. General study outcomes and caveats: Modeling gave about three recovered TCR RNA copies per cell versus about 10 by digital PCR, implying around 31% capture efficiency. Clones above 20 RNA copies held over 99% of molecules in CMV-specific effector cells but under 1% in naive cells. When barcode sub-clustering was not used, chimeric consensus sequences inflated TCR diversity, with chimeras reaching as high as 47%. Highly expanded clone sizes could be underestimated if identical TCR molecules share a barcode. Naive libraries contained spiked-in Jurkat TCR RNA (roughly ten copies' worth), which is not part of the donor repertoire. Spiked-in Jurkat TCR RNA equal to a single cell's worth was reported to be detectable even within 1,200,000 naive CD8 T cells.

The library was built by means of PCR. Sequencing relied on a NextSeq 500. Bulk TCR libraries were prepared as previously described, using TCR primers listed in Table S5. Total RNA was purified with the Qiagen AllPrep DNA/RNA kit. Before any analysis, reads coming from multiple sequencing runs of the same library were combined into one pool. Turning to the authors' computational methods: Reads were retained only if an exact TCR constant sequence was present, and the retained reads were trimmed to 150 nt and grouped according to their 12-nt molecular barcodes. Within each barcode group, reads were sub-clustered at a 15% Levenshtein threshold, and quality-weighted consensus sequences were built per RNA molecule. Non-functional sequences were discarded, and so were lower-count sequences lying one edit away from another sequence. Based on fitting two negative binomial distributions, any barcode sub-cluster with under 20% of the maximum read count was discarded. TCRdb itself trimmed the public reads at Q25 with fastp, ran MiXCR and retained productive beta chains. One record per CDR3 amino acid sequence lists the most common genes and DNA. These V and J calls derive from TCRdb rather than the authors' analysis. Counted in this sample were hundreds of thousands of distinct CDR3 sequences; roughly 25% of them appeared once. The top ten hold 0.78% of the sample.

This clonotype appeared many times. Its binding antigen is unknown. The sample holds no much larger clone one base away, and base qualities are not on file. Libraries of naive CD8 T cells were built from approximately 22,000 to 940,000 sorted cells, with 10%, 30% or 50% of the purified RNA used. On a BD FACSAria II, naive CD8 T cells were FACS-sorted as CD8+CD4-CCR7+CD45RA+ and collected into RLT Plus buffer. Under 11 TCR copies' worth of Jurkat RNA were spiked into about 20,000-1,100,000 naive CD8 T cell samples to test detection sensitivity. CD8 T cells were enriched using RosetteSep CD8+ T Cell Enrichment Cocktail and Ficoll-Paque, and the enriched cells then underwent ACK red cell lysis. The CDR3 contains 12 residues, cysteine and phenylalanine counted. Just the 36-base CDR3 DNA is kept, in frame starting at base 1. V and J are truncated by 4 bases and 8 bases respectively, leaving an intervening sequence of 11 bases. In the germline V gene, CDR1 corresponds to SGDLS and CDR2 to YYNGEE.

The sequence joins TRBV9 to TRBJ2-3, with the D gene not clear enough to name. This receptor was obtained from a human donor in good health. Some libraries in this study had Jurkat cell RNA spiked in. The sample taken for sequencing was naive CD8+ T cells from blood, with Jurkat cell RNA spiked in. The intended sense of this specimen's cell subset or site label: FACS-sorted CD8+CD4-CCR7+CD45RA+ naive T cells. The bases read TGTGCCAGCAGCACCGACCCTAGTACGCAGTATTTT. This yields the protein CASSTDPSTQYF.